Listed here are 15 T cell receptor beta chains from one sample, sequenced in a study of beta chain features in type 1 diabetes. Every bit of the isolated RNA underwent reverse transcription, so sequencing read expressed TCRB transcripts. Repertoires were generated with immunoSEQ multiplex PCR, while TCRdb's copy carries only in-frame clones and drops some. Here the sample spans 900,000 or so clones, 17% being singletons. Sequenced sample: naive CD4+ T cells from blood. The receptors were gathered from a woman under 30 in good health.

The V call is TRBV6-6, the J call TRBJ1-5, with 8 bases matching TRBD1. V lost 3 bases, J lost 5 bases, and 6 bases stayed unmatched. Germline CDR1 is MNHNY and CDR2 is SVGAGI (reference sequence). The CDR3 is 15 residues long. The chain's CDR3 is CASSYRQGADQPQHF. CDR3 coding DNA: TGTGCCAGCAGTTATCGTCAGGGGGCGGATCAGCCCCAGCATTTT.

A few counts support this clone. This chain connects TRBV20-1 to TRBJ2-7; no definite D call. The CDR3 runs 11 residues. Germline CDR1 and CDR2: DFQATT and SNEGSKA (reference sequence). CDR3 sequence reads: CSLASTHEQYF. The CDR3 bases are TGCAGCCTCGCTAGTACCCACGAGCAGTACTTC.

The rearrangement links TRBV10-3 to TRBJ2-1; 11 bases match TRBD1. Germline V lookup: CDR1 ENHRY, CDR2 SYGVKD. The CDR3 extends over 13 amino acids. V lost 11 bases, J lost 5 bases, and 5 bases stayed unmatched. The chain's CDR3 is CAAGTGGNNEQFF. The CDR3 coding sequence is TGTGCCGCAGGGACAGGGGGAAACAATGAGCAGTTCTTC.

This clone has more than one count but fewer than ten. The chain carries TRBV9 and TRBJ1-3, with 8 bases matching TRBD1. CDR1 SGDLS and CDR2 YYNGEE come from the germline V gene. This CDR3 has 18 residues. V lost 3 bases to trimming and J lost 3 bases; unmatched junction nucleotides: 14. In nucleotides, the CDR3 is TGTGCCAGCAGCGCCTCTTTGGTGCAGGGGGCCAGTGGAAACACCATATATTTT. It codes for CASSASLVQGASGNTIYF.

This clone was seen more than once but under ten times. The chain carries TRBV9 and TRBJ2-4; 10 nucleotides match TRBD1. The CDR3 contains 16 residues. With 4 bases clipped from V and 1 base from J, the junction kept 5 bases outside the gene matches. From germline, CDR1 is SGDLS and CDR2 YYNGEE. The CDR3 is CASSLGQGFAKNIQYF. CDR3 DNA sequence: TGTGCCAGCAGCCTGGGACAGGGGTTTGCCAAAAACATTCAGTACTTC. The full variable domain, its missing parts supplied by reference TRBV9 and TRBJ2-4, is DSGVTQTPKHLITATGQRVTLRCSPRSGDLSVYWYQQSLDQGLQFLIQYYNGEERAKGNILERFSAQQFPDLHSELNLSSLELGDSALYFCASSLGQGFAKNIQYFGAGTRLSVL.

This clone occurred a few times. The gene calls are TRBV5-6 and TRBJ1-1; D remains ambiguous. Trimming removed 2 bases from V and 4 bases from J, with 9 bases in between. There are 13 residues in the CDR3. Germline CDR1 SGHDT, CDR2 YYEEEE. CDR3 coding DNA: TGTGCCAGCAGCTTAATTGAGGGCACTGAAGCTTTCTTT. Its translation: CASSLIEGTEAFF.

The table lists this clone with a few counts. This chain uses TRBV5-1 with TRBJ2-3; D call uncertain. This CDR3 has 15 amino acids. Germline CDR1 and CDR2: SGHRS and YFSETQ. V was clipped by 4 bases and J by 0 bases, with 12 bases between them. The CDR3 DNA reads TGCGCCAGCAGCCTGGGTGGGTGGAGCACAGATACGCAGTATTTT. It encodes CASSLGGWSTDTQYF.

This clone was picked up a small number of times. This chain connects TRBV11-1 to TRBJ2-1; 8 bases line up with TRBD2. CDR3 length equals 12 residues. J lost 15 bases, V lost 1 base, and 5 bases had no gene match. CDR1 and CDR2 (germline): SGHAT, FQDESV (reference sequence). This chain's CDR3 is CASSLEAGVLFF. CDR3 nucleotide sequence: TGTGCCAGCAGCTTAGAAGCGGGAGTCCTGTTCTTC.

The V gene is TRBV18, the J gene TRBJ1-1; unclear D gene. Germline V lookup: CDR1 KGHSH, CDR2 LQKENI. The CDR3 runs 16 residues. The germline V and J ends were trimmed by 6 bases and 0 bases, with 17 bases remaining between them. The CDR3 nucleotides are TGTGCCAGCTCCCAATACACCCGGTCTATGAACACTGAAGCTTTCTTT. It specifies CASSQYTRSMNTEAFF.

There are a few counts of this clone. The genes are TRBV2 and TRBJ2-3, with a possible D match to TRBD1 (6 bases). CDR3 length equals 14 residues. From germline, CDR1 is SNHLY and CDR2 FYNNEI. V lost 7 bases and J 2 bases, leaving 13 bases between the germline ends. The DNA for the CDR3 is TGTGCCAGCAAACCCGGACAGAACACAGATACGCAGTATTTT. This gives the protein CASKPGQNTDTQYF.

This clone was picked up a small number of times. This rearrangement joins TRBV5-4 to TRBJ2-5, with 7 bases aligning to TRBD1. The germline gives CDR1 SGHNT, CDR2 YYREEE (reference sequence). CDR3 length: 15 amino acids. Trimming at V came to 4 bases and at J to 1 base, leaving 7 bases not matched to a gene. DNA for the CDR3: TGTGCCAGCAGCCAATCAGGGGGAATCCAAGAGACCCAGTACTTC. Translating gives CASSQSGGIQETQYF.

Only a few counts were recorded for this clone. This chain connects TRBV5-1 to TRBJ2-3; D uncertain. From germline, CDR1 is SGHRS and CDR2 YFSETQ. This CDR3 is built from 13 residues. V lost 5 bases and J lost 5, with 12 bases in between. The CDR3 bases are TGCGCCAGCAGTCCCCCCTCTGTAGATACGCAGTATTTT. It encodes CASSPPSVDTQYF.

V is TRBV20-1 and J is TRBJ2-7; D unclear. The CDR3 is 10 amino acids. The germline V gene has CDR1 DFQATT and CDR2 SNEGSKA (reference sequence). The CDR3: CSIGIYEQYF. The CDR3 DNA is TGCAGCATAGGGATTTACGAGCAGTACTTC.

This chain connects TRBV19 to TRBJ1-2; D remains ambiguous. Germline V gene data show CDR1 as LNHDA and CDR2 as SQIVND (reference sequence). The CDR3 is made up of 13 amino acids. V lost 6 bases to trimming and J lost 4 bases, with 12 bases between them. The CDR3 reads CASRKDRLYGYTF. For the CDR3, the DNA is TGTGCCAGTAGAAAGGACCGACTCTATGGCTACACCTTC. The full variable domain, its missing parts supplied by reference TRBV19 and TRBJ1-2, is DGGITQSPKYLFRKEGQNVTLSCEQNLNHDAMYWYRQDPGQGLRLIYYSQIVNDFQKGDIAEGYSVSREKKESFPLTVTSAQKNPTAFYLCASRKDRLYGYTFGSGTRLTVV.

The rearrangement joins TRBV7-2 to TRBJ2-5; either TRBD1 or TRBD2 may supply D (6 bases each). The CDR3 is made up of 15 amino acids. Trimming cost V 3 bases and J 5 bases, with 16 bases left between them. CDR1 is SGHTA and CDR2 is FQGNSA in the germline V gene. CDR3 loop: CASSFTRGGWETQYF. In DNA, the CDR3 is TGTGCCAGCAGCTTTACCAGGGGAGGATGGGAGACCCAGTACTTC.